This record covers a single T cell receptor (beta chain). What it binds is not known. PCR involved 60 Vbeta and 13 Jbeta primers. Method: immunoSEQ multiplex PCR; TCRdb's copy keeps in-frame clones and lacks some. The table has 120,000 or so clones, approximately 80% seen once. CDR1 is MNHEY, CDR2 SMNVEV, per germline (reference sequence). The CDR3 is 16 amino acids. Unmatched junction bases numbered 5, after V lost 1 base and J lost 9 bases. This sample was included in a study of cytomegalovirus exposure and HLA in healthy donors. Study-level findings and limits: Being productive about 87% or about 30% of the time was typical of most TCR beta V segments in an earlier analysis. Cytomegalovirus association was listed for around 170 TCR beta chains. In a later analysis, CMV-associated beta chains were mostly HLA-associated, it appeared. Later analysis identified a missense DCLRE1C variant that was linked to TCR beta V- and J-gene trimming.

Sequenced: PBMCs. The clonotype comes from a man between 18 and 29 years old in good health and CMV-seronegative. The V and J genes are TRBV27 and TRBJ2-1; TRBD2 agrees at 14 bases. The CDR3 sequence: CASSLFGTSGSSEQFF. CDR3 nucleotides: TGTGCCAGCAGTTTATTCGGGACTAGCGGGAGTAGTGAGCAGTTCTTC.